Listed below are T cell receptor beta chains from one sample, sequenced in a study of molecular identifiers for immune sequencing clone quantification. TCRdb re-called the PCR reads through MiXCR, storing one row per CDR3 protein. The data contain more than 85,000 distinct CDR3 sequences, approximately 40% of them seen just once; the ten biggest clones take up under 5.5%. Sequencing used naive CD8+ T cells from blood, with Jurkat cell RNA spiked in. All receptors derive from a human donor in good health. Some libraries in this study had Jurkat cell RNA spiked in. The CDR3 runs from the conserved cysteine through the conserved F or W. Each record gives: V gene, J gene, D gene, clone size, CDR3 DNA, CDR3 protein. A D gene is named only where the DNA matches it firmly. Rows give clone size only sometimes, using once, few, many, or a class for an expanded clone.

>TRBV5-3|TRBJ1-1|.|few
TGTGCCAGCAGCTTGGTGCCTAAGAACACTGAAGCTTTCTTT
CASSLVPKNTEAFF
>TRBV28|TRBJ1-2|TRBD1|.
TGTGCCTGCAAAACACAGGGGGGAGCTAACTATGGCTACACCTTC
CACKTQGGANYGYTF
>TRBV7-2|TRBJ2-7|.|few
TGTGCCAGCAGCCCATTTTCGTGGGAGCAGTACTTC
CASSPFSWEQYF
>TRBV9|TRBJ2-4|.|.
TGTGCCAGCAACGACGGACAGAAAAACATTCAGTACTTC
CASNDGQKNIQYF
>TRBV6-2/TRBV6-3|TRBJ1-5|TRBD1|.
TGTGCCAGCATGGACAGGGGTGATCAGCCCCAGCATTTT
CASMDRGDQPQHF
>TRBV6-1|TRBJ2-1|TRBD2|.
TGTGCCAGCCGGGAAGCGGGGACCCAGTTCTTC
CASREAGTQFF
>TRBV20-1|TRBJ2-4|.|few
TGCAGTGCTAGGGTTCGGCCGGAGATATTGATAGCCAAAAACATTCAGTACTTC
CSARVRPEILIAKNIQYF
>TRBV9|TRBJ2-7|.|many
TGTGCCAGCAGCGTACTCGGGATAAACGACGAGCAGTACTTC
CASSVLGINDEQYF
>TRBV5-1|TRBJ2-4|.|.
TGCGCCAGCAGCTATGGGGGAAACATTCAGTACTTC
CASSYGGNIQYF
>TRBV11-2|TRBJ2-7|.|.
TGTGCCAGCGCCTACGCCTACGAGCAGTACTTC
CASAYAYEQYF
>TRBV7-2|TRBJ2-7|.|many
TGTGCCAGCAGCTTAACCGGGAGTACCTACGAGCAGTACTTC
CASSLTGSTYEQYF
>TRBV6-6|TRBJ2-7|.|few
TGTGCCAGCAGTTACGCGGCAGGTTCAGCCTACGAGCAGTACTTC
CASSYAAGSAYEQYF
>TRBV28|TRBJ1-6|TRBD1|.
TGTGCCACCCACAGGGGGCTCTCCTATAATTCACACCTCCACTTT
CATHRGLSYNSHLHF
>TRBV12-3/TRBV12-4|TRBJ1-6|.|many
TGTGCCAGCCTTCAGGGGTGGTATAATTCACCCCTCCACTTT
CASLQGWYNSPLHF
>TRBV2|TRBJ2-2|.|many
TGTGCCAGCACCCCGGGACCGGCGAACACCGGGGAGCTGTTTTTT
CASTPGPANTGELFF
>TRBV7-9|TRBJ2-5|.|.
TGTGCCAGCAGCCATATCGAGGGAAGATATGAGACCCAGTACTTC
CASSHIEGRYETQYF
>TRBV7-6|TRBJ2-7|.|.
.
CASSFGPGDSEQYF
>TRBV5-6|TRBJ1-5|TRBD1|many
TGTGCCAGCAGCTTGGGGACAGGGCAGAGTCAGCCCCAGCATTTT
CASSLGTGQSQPQHF
>TRBV13|TRBJ2-1|TRBD2|few
TGTGCCAGCAGCAACACGGGACTAGCTGGTACCGCCTCCTACAATGAGCAGTTCTTC
CASSNTGLAGTASYNEQFF
>TRBV4-3|TRBJ2-2|.|many
TGCGCCAGCAGCCAAGGGTCGGCCGGGGAGCTGTTTTTT
CASSQGSAGELFF
>TRBV19|TRBJ2-7|.|.
TGTGCCAGTAGTATCTTCCCAGGGAGCGGCTACGAGCAGTACTTC
CASSIFPGSGYEQYF
>TRBV13|TRBJ2-3|.|few
TGTGCCAGCAGCCCCACCCCCCCCGGGCCCGGGGATACGCAGTATTTT
CASSPTPPGPGDTQYF
>TRBV18|TRBJ2-2|.|.
TGTGCCAGCTTGCTTGACACCGGGGAGCTGTTTTTT
CASLLDTGELFF
>TRBV6-2/TRBV6-3|TRBJ1-2|.|.
TGTGCCAGCAGTTACGGGCCTGGCTACACCTTC
CASSYGPGYTF
>TRBV6-2/TRBV6-3|TRBJ2-1|.|.
TGTGCCAGCAGTTACGGGCGGGACCCATACAAAGAGCAGTTCTTC
CASSYGRDPYKEQFF
>TRBV6-5|TRBJ2-1|TRBD1|.
TGTGCCAGCAGTTACGGGGACAGGGGCATGAATGAGCAGTTCTTC
CASSYGDRGMNEQFF
>TRBV10-1|TRBJ2-3|.|.
TGCGCCAAACCGACCCTGGAGGATACGCAGTATTTT
CAKPTLEDTQYF
>TRBV19|TRBJ1-6|.|many
TGTGCCAGTAGTATAGTCAGCAGTTCACCCCTCCACTTT
CASSIVSSSPLHF
>TRBV4-1|TRBJ1-1|TRBD1|few
TGCGCCAGCAGCCAATACCGGGACAGGGGGCAGAAGGACACTGAAGCTTTCTTT
CASSQYRDRGQKDTEAFF
>TRBV7-9|TRBJ2-7|.|.
TGTGCCAGCAGCTTAGCCACAGGGACCTCCGAGCAGTACTTC
CASSLATGTSEQYF
>TRBV19|TRBJ2-5|TRBD1|few
TGTGCCAGTAGTATAGAGGACAGGGGGCTCGGGGAGACCCAGTACTTC
CASSIEDRGLGETQYF
>TRBV6-6|TRBJ2-1|TRBD2|.
TGTGCCAGCAGTTACCTGTTGACTAGCGGGAGGGTGGAGGACTACAATGAGCAGTTCTTC
CASSYLLTSGRVEDYNEQFF
>TRBV2|TRBJ2-5|TRBD2|.
TGTGCCAGCAGACTAGCGGAAGAGACCCAGTACTTC
CASRLAEETQYF
>TRBV5-4|TRBJ2-3|.|few
TGTGCCAGCAGCTCCTGGGACGGCACAGATACGCAGTATTTT
CASSSWDGTDTQYF
>TRBV7-9|TRBJ1-4|TRBD1|.
TGTGCCAGCAGCGGGACAGACAGGGTTTTAAATGAAAAACTGTCTTTT
CASSGTDRVLNEKLSF
>TRBV20-1|TRBJ1-5|.|many
TGCAGTGCTCGACAGAATAGCAATCAGCCCCAGCATTTT
CSARQNSNQPQHF
>TRBV6-6|TRBJ2-5|TRBD2|.
TGTGCCAGCAGTTACTATGGACTAGCGGGAGGAGGGGAGACCCAGTACTTC
CASSYYGLAGGGETQYF
>TRBV5-4|TRBJ2-7|TRBD1|few
TGTGCCAGCAGCTTTGGTGGGACAGTCTCCGAGCAGTACTTC
CASSFGGTVSEQYF
>TRBV4-1|TRBJ1-5|.|many
TGCGCCAGCAGCCAAGAATCGCCGCTGGATCAGCCCCAGCATTTT
CASSQESPLDQPQHF
>TRBV28|TRBJ2-5|TRBD2|.
TGTGCCAGCTGGGGACCACTAGCGGGAGGGAAAGAGACCCAGTACTTC
CASWGPLAGGKETQYF
>TRBV5-1|TRBJ2-6|.|.
TGCGCCAGCGGGGAGTCTGGGGCCAACGTCCTGACTTTC
CASGESGANVLTF
>TRBV28|TRBJ2-1|.|few
TGTGCCAGCAGCCCCGTGAGCGGGAATGAGCAGTTCTTC
CASSPVSGNEQFF